This is a list of T cell receptor beta chains from one sample in a study of beta chain features in type 1 diabetes. TCRdb's copy holds only in-frame clones and misses some; the assay was immunoSEQ multiplex PCR. This table holds 350,000 or so clones, around 19% found once. Material for sequencing was naive CD4+ T cells from blood. These receptors were obtained from a woman younger than 35 in good health. Each CDR3 is given with its conserved first and last residue. A D gene is named only where the DNA matches it firmly. Expanded clones get a size class; other rows say once, few or many, or leave the size out.

D: TRBD2
J: TRBJ2-7
length: 15
V: TRBV7-9
size: NA
CDR3: CASSFRASGTYEQYF
DNA: TGTGCCAGCAGCTTCCGGGCTAGCGGAACCTACGAGCAGTACTTC

D: TRBD2
J: TRBJ2-7
length: 15
V: TRBV5-1
size: few
CDR3: CASSFVAGPEYEQYF
DNA: TGCGCCAGCAGCTTCGTAGCGGGGCCAGAATACGAGCAGTACTTC

D: NA
J: TRBJ1-5
length: 15
V: TRBV12-5
size: NA
CDR3: CASGLGDGGYQPQHF
DNA: TGTGCTAGTGGTTTGGGGGATGGCGGGTATCAGCCCCAGCATTTT

D: TRBD2
J: TRBJ2-3
length: 18
V: TRBV4-2
size: NA
CDR3: CASSQDRESSGSRDTQYF
DNA: TGTGCCAGCAGCCAAGATCGAGAGAGTAGCGGGAGTCGGGATACGCAGTATTTT

D: TRBD2
J: TRBJ2-3
length: 15
V: TRBV11-1
size: NA
CDR3: CASSSGLASTDTQYF
DNA: TGTGCCAGCAGCTCCGGACTAGCGAGCACAGATACGCAGTATTTT

D: NA
J: TRBJ2-7
length: 15
V: TRBV6-5
size: NA
CDR3: CASSSSDSYSYEQYF
DNA: NA

D: NA
J: TRBJ2-3
length: 12
V: TRBV7-9
size: NA
CDR3: CASSRGWDTQYF
DNA: TGTGCCAGCAGCAGGGGATGGGATACGCAGTATTTT

D: NA
J: TRBJ2-7
length: 13
V: TRBV19
size: NA
CDR3: CASGPDSLGEQYF
DNA: TGTGCCAGTGGCCCGGACTCCCTTGGTGAGCAGTACTTC

D: TRBD1
J: TRBJ1-2
length: 12
V: TRBV29-1
size: NA
CDR3: CSVEPGQGGYTF
DNA: TGCAGCGTTGAGCCGGGACAGGGAGGCTACACCTTC

D: TRBD2
J: TRBJ2-5
length: 11
V: TRBV20-1
size: NA
CDR3: CSAQGGETQYF
DNA: TGCAGTGCGCAGGGAGGGGAGACCCAGTACTTC

D: NA
J: TRBJ1-2
length: 12
V: TRBV30
size: few
CDR3: CAWSETPYGYTF
DNA: TGTGCCTGGAGCGAAACACCTTATGGCTACACCTTC

D: TRBD2
J: TRBJ2-3
length: 15
V: TRBV29-1
size: few
CDR3: CSGEGVAGVADTQYF
DNA: TGCAGCGGGGAAGGGGTAGCGGGAGTAGCAGATACGCAGTATTTT

D: NA
J: TRBJ2-7
length: 14
V: TRBV7-9
size: few
CDR3: CASSRTEITYEQYF
DNA: TGTGCCAGCAGCCGGACAGAAATTACCTACGAGCAGTACTTC

D: NA
J: TRBJ1-4
length: 16
V: TRBV7-9
size: NA
CDR3: CASSLGGRQGNEKLFF
DNA: TGTGCCAGCAGCTTAGGGGGACGGCAGGGGAACGAAAAACTGTTTTTT

D: TRBD1
J: TRBJ1-1
length: 14
V: TRBV29-1
size: NA
CDR3: CSVDRQGVNTEAFF
DNA: TGCAGCGTTGACCGACAGGGCGTGAACACTGAAGCTTTCTTT

D: TRBD1
J: TRBJ1-1
length: 15
V: TRBV25-1
size: NA
CDR3: CASSAPGTAGREAFF
DNA: TGTGCCAGCAGTGCCCCCGGGACAGCGGGCAGAGAAGCTTTCTTT